A selection of T cell receptor beta chains follows, all from one sample in a study of T-cell reconstitution after alpha-beta-depleted transplantation in children. TCRdb itself ran the PCR reads through MiXCR, one entry per CDR3 protein. The data show approximately 520,000 distinct CDR3 sequences, roughly 10% seen once. This specimen consisted of PBMCs, mostly from graft donor cells, obtained 180 days after TCRalphabeta/CD19-depleted stem cell transplant. The receptors here all came from a female patient aged 2-9 years who had a stem cell transplant for aplastic anemia, so the T cells may come from the graft donor. Both conserved end residues are part of each CDR3. The D gene is left open where the match is weak. Some rows mark clone size as missing; the rest say once, few, many or name a class of expanded clone.

len | j_gene | abundance | v_gene | d_gene | CDR3aa | CDR3nt
16 | TRBJ2-7 | NA | TRBV5-1 | TRBD2 | CASSLGGLAGVLEQYF | TGCGCCAGCAGCTTGGGAGGCCTAGCGGGAGTGCTGGAGCAGTACTTC
13 | TRBJ2-4 | NA | TRBV28 | NA | CASSSDPINIQYF | TGTGCCAGCAGTTCCGATCCTATCAACATTCAGTACTTC
17 | TRBJ1-3 | few | TRBV28 | TRBD1 | CASSLGGTGSSGNTIYF | TGTGCCAGCAGCCTGGGGGGGACAGGGTCCTCTGGAAACACCATATATTTT
20 | TRBJ2-3 | NA | TRBV4-2 | TRBD2 | CASSQVPWSLLAGVVDTQYF | TGTGCCAGCAGCCAAGTTCCCTGGTCCCTACTAGCGGGAGTGGTAGATACGCAGTATTTT
17 | TRBJ2-2 | few | TRBV4-2 | NA | CASSPIKRGVNTGELFF | TGTGCCAGCAGCCCCATAAAACGAGGGGTAAACACCGGGGAGCTGTTTTTT
18 | TRBJ1-5 | few | TRBV6-2/TRBV6-3 | TRBD1 | CASSDFDRAIPSNQPQHF | TGTGCCAGCAGTGACTTCGACAGGGCTATCCCTAGCAATCAGCCCCAGCATTTT
15 | TRBJ2-2 | NA | TRBV10-3 | TRBD2 | CAISEQREYVGELFF | TGTGCCATCAGTGAACAGCGGGAGTACGTCGGGGAGCTGTTTTTT
14 | TRBJ2-3 | NA | TRBV12-3/TRBV12-4 | NA | CASSFGTHTDTQYF | TGTGCCAGCAGTTTCGGGACGCACACAGATACGCAGTATTTT
10 | TRBJ2-1 | NA | TRBV2 | NA | CASLGPEQFF | TGTGCCAGCCTTGGCCCGGAGCAGTTCTTC
18 | TRBJ2-1 | NA | TRBV12-3/TRBV12-4 | NA | CTSSPRAQSSSSYNEQFF | TGTACCAGCAGCCCTAGAGCCCAAAGTTCAAGCTCCTACAATGAGCAGTTCTTC
15 | TRBJ1-1 | few | TRBV5-4 | TRBD1 | CASSLGGQGRTEAFF | TGTGCCAGCAGCTTGGGAGGACAGGGGCGGACTGAAGCTTTCTTT
16 | TRBJ2-2 | few | TRBV29-1 | NA | CSVERATGGATGELFF | TGCAGCGTTGAAAGGGCAACGGGGGGCGCGACCGGGGAGCTGTTTTTT
15 | TRBJ2-1 | few | TRBV5-1 | TRBD1 | CASSLGGTGNNEQFF | TGCGCCAGCAGCTTGGGCGGGACAGGTAACAATGAGCAGTTCTTC
14 | TRBJ2-3 | many | TRBV3-1 | TRBD2 | CASSPRLAGPTQYF | TGTGCCAGCAGCCCCCGACTAGCGGGACCTACGCAGTATTTT
17 | TRBJ2-1 | NA | TRBV4-2 | TRBD1 | CAISPAHRGRPYNEQFF | TGTGCCATCAGCCCCGCTCACAGGGGGCGGCCCTACAATGAGCAGTTCTTC
14 | TRBJ1-5 | many | TRBV12-3/TRBV12-4 | NA | CASSPPGAGQPQHF | TGTGCCAGCAGCCCCCCAGGGGCCGGTCAGCCCCAGCATTTT
14 | TRBJ1-6 | NA | TRBV7-2 | NA | CASRLVAYNSPLHF | TGTGCCAGCAGATTAGTCGCCTATAATTCACCCCTCCACTTT
18 | TRBJ2-7 | NA | TRBV11-2 | TRBD2 | CASSLRSLAVHTSYEQYF | TGTGCCAGCAGCTTAAGGTCCCTAGCGGTACACACCTCCTACGAGCAGTACTTC
13 | TRBJ1-2 | NA | TRBV11-2 | NA | CASSASLHYGYTF | TGTGCCAGCAGCGCCTCTTTGCACTATGGCTACACCTTC
16 | TRBJ1-1 | many | TRBV6-5 | NA | CASSYSRQGMNTEAFF | TGTGCCAGCAGTTACTCGCGGCAGGGCATGAACACTGAAGCTTTCTTT
14 | TRBJ2-7 | few | TRBV7-2 | NA | CASSLPNRVYEQYF | TGTGCCAGCAGCTTACCCAACAGGGTCTACGAGCAGTACTTC
13 | TRBJ2-5 | NA | TRBV18 | NA | CASSPRVKGTQYF | TGTGCCAGCTCACCAAGAGTAAAGGGGACCCAGTACTTC
15 | TRBJ2-3 | many | TRBV29-1 | TRBD2 | CSVSSGGPSTDTQYF | TGCAGCGTTTCTAGCGGGGGCCCTAGCACAGATACGCAGTATTTT
13 | TRBJ1-5 | few | TRBV20-1 | NA | CSASDGSNQPQHF | TGCAGTGCTTCGGACGGCAGCAATCAGCCCCAGCATTTT
15 | TRBJ1-1 | many | TRBV12-5 | NA | CASGRPSPVNTEAFF | TGTGCTAGTGGTCGGCCGAGCCCAGTGAACACTGAAGCTTTCTTT
13 | TRBJ1-1 | few | TRBV20-1 | NA | CSARDDVATEAFF | TGCAGTGCTAGAGACGATGTGGCGACTGAAGCTTTCTTT
15 | TRBJ2-1 | NA | TRBV7-3 | NA | CASSLWAGSYNEQFF | TGTGCCAGCAGCCTCTGGGCGGGCTCGTACAATGAGCAGTTCTTC
13 | TRBJ2-4 | few | TRBV28 | NA | CASTRRLYDIQYF | TGTGCCAGCACCCGGCGGCTATACGACATTCAGTACTTC
13 | TRBJ1-1 | NA | TRBV29-1 | TRBD1 | CSVAGQGHTEAFF | TGCAGCGTGGCGGGACAGGGACACACTGAAGCTTTCTTT
14 | TRBJ1-1 | NA | TRBV12-3/TRBV12-4 | NA | CASSTTAFRTEAFF | TGTGCCAGCAGTACGACAGCTTTTAGGACTGAAGCTTTCTTT
16 | TRBJ2-3 | many | TRBV10-3 | NA | CAISESSRLSTDTQYF | TGTGCCATCAGTGAGTCCTCCAGGCTCAGCACAGATACGCAGTATTTT
11 | TRBJ2-1 | many | TRBV6-5 | NA | CARSKRGAQFF | TGTGCCAGGTCAAAAAGAGGGGCGCAGTTCTTC
14 | TRBJ2-1 | few | TRBV19 | NA | CASSITGAYNEQFF | TGTGCCAGTAGTATAACCGGAGCCTACAATGAGCAGTTCTTC
14 | TRBJ1-2 | NA | TRBV4-1 | NA | CASSRFDTSYGYTF | TGCGCCAGCAGCCGATTCGACACGAGCTATGGCTACACCTTC
14 | TRBJ2-6 | NA | TRBV20-1 | NA | CSAWWGAGANVLTF | TGCAGTGCTTGGTGGGGCGCTGGGGCCAACGTCCTGACTTTC
15 | TRBJ2-7 | NA | TRBV2 | TRBD2 | CASSEGLAASYEQYF | TGTGCCAGCAGTGAAGGTCTAGCGGCCTCCTACGAGCAGTACTTC
16 | TRBJ2-1 | few | TRBV24-1 | NA | CATSVWPTGRGNEQFF | TGTGCCACCAGTGTCTGGCCGACAGGTCGGGGCAATGAGCAGTTCTTC
14 | TRBJ2-4 | few | TRBV20-1 | NA | CSACKQGAKNIQYF | TGCAGTGCTTGTAAACAGGGAGCCAAAAACATTCAGTACTTC
15 | TRBJ1-5 | few | TRBV9 | NA | CASSVGGVGNQPQHF | TGTGCCAGCAGCGTAGGGGGTGTGGGCAATCAGCCCCAGCATTTT
16 | TRBJ2-2 | few | TRBV7-9 | NA | CASSYQQDANTGELFF | TGTGCCAGCAGTTATCAACAGGATGCGAACACCGGGGAGCTGTTTTTT
13 | TRBJ1-4 | many | TRBV20-1 | TRBD1 | CSVAGTENEKLFF | TGCAGTGTAGCGGGGACAGAGAATGAAAAACTGTTTTTT
14 | TRBJ2-1 | NA | TRBV15 | NA | CATSRDRPAGERFF | TGTGCCACCAGCAGAGATCGTCCGGCTGGGGAGCGTTTCTTC
16 | TRBJ2-3 | few | TRBV27 | TRBD2 | CASSPLTSGSTDTQYF | TGTGCCAGCAGCCCCCTGACTAGCGGGAGTACAGATACGCAGTATTTT
16 | TRBJ2-1 | many | TRBV13 | TRBD2 | CASTLGEGLAFNEQFF | TGTGCCAGCACCCTAGGGGAGGGACTAGCTTTCAATGAGCAGTTCTTC
16 | TRBJ2-5 | NA | TRBV28 | TRBD1 | CASSLRGQGAGETQYF | TGTGCCAGCAGTTTACGGGGACAGGGGGCCGGAGAGACCCAGTACTTC
16 | TRBJ1-2 | few | TRBV12-3/TRBV12-4 | NA | CASSLSGNRLNYGYTF | TGTGCCAGCAGTTTGTCGGGGAATCGTCTGAACTATGGCTACACCTTC
14 | TRBJ1-2 | NA | TRBV5-1 | TRBD1 | CASSLWDREDGYTF | TGCGCCAGCAGCCTATGGGACAGGGAAGATGGCTACACCTTC
13 | TRBJ1-5 | NA | TRBV15 | TRBD1 | CATSDRESQPQHF | TGTGCCACCAGCGACAGGGAGAGTCAGCCCCAGCATTTT
16 | TRBJ1-1 | NA | TRBV4-3 | TRBD1 | CASSQAGQGESTEAFF | TGCGCCAGCAGCCAAGCCGGACAGGGCGAGAGCACTGAAGCTTTCTTT
14 | TRBJ2-7 | NA | TRBV6-2/TRBV6-3 | NA | CASSREALPYEQYF | TGTGCCAGCAGTCGAGAAGCGTTACCCTACGAGCAGTACTTC
12 | TRBJ2-3 | many | TRBV19 | NA | CASSISTDTQYF | TGTGCCAGTAGTATAAGCACAGATACGCAGTATTTT
13 | TRBJ2-1 | NA | TRBV28 | NA | CASRPGIYNEQFF | TGTGCCAGCAGACCGGGAATTTACAATGAGCAGTTCTTC
15 | TRBJ2-7 | NA | TRBV3-1 | NA | CASSHGQTFSYEQYF | TGTGCCAGCAGCCATGGACAGACCTTCTCCTACGAGCAGTACTTC
15 | TRBJ2-5 | few | TRBV4-1 | NA | CASSHGSGGLETQYF | TGCGCCAGCAGCCACGGCTCAGGGGGGTTAGAGACCCAGTACTTC
16 | TRBJ2-1 | many | TRBV6-2/TRBV6-3 | NA | CASSGPAGPRGNEQFF | TGTGCCAGCAGTGGCCCGGCAGGTCCGAGGGGCAATGAGCAGTTCTTC
16 | TRBJ2-5 | few | TRBV28 | NA | CASSLEAGWGRETQYF | TGTGCCAGCAGTTTAGAGGCGGGATGGGGAAGAGAGACCCAGTACTTC
12 | TRBJ1-1 | NA | TRBV30 | NA | CAWSVQDTEAFF | TGTGCCTGGAGTGTACAGGACACTGAAGCTTTCTTT
14 | TRBJ2-3 | NA | TRBV20-1 | NA | CSARRPTRTDTQYF | TGCAGTGCTAGGAGGCCCACCCGGACAGATACGCAGTATTTT
13 | TRBJ2-1 | many | TRBV28 | NA | CASSFRVGNEQFF | TGTGCCAGCAGTTTCAGGGTGGGCAATGAGCAGTTCTTC
14 | TRBJ2-3 | few | TRBV5-6 | TRBD1 | CASSPQTGADTQYF | TGTGCCAGCAGCCCTCAGACAGGGGCAGATACGCAGTATTTT